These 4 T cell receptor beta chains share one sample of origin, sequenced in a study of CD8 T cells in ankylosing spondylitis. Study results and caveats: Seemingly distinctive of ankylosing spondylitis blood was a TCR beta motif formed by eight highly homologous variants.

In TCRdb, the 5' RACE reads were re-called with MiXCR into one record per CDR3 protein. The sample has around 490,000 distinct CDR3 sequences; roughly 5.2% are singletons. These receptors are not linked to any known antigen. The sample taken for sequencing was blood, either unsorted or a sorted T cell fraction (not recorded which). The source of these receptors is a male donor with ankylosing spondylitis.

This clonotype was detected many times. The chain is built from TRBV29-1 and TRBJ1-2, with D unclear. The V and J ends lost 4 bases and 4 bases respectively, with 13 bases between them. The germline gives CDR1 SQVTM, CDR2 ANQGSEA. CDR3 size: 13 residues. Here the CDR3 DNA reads TGCAGCGTTGGTATCGGTCGGGGCTATGGCTACACCTTC. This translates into CSVGIGRGYGYTF.

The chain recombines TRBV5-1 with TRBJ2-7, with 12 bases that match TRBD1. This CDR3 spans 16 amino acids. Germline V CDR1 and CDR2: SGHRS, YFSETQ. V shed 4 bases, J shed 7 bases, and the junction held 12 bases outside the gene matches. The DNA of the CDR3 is TGCGCCAGCAGCAGAGATCCGGGACAGGGGGCTTTTGAGCAGTACTTC. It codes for CASSRDPGQGAFEQYF. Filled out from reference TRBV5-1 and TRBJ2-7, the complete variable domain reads KAGVTQTPRYLIKTRGQQVTLSCSPISGHRSVSWYQQTPGQGLQFLFEYFSETQRNKGNFPGRFSGRQFSNSRSEMNVSTLELGDSALYLCASSRDPGQGAFEQYFGPGTRLTVT.

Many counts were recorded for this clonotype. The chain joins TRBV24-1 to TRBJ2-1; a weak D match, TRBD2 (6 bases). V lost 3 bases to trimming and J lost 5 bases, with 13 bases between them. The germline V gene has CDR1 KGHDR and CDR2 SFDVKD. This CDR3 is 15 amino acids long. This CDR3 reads CATSDPREPDNEQFF. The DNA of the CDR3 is TGTGCCACCAGTGATCCCCGGGAGCCCGACAATGAGCAGTTCTTC.

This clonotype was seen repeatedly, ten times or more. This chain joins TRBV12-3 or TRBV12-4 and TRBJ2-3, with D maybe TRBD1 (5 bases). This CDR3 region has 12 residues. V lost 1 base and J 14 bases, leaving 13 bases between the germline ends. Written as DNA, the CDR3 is TGTGCCAGCAGTTTAGGGATAGGGGATCCGTATTTT. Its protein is CASSLGIGDPYF.